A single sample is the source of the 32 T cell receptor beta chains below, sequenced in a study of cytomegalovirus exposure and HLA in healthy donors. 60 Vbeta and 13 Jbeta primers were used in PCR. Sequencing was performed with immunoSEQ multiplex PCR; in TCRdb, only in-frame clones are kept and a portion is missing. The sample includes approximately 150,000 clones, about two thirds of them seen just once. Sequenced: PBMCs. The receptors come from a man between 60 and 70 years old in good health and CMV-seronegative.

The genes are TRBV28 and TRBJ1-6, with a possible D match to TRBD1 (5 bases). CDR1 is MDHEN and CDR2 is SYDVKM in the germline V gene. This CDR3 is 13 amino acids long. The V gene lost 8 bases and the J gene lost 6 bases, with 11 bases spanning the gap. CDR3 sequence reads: CASGGGSNSPLHF. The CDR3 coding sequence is TGTGCCAGCGGGGGGGGATCTAATTCACCCCTCCACTTT.

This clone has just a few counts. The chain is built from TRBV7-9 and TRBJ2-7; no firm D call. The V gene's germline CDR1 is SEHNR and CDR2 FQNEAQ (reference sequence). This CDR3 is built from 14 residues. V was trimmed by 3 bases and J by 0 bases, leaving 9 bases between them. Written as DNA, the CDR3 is TGTGCCAGCAGCTTTGGTTGGAGCTCCTACGAGCAGTACTTC. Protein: CASSFGWSSYEQYF.

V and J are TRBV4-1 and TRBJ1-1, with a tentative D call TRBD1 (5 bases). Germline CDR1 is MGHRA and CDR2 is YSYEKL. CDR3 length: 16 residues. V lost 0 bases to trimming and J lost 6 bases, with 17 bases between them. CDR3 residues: CASSQDSGGGSSEAFF. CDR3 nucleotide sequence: TGCGCCAGCAGCCAAGATAGTGGGGGGGGATCTTCTGAAGCTTTCTTT.

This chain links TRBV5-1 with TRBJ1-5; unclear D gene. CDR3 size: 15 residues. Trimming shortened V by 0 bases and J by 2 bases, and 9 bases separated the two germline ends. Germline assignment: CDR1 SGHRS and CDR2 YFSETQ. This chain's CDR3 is CASSLGTERNQPQHF. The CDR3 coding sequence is TGCGCCAGCAGCTTGGGCACCGAGCGCAATCAGCCCCAGCATTTT. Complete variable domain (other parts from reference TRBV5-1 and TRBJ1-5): KAGVTQTPRYLIKTRGQQVTLSCSPISGHRSVSWYQQTPGQGLQFLFEYFSETQRNKGNFPGRFSGRQFSNSRSEMNVSTLELGDSALYLCASSLGTERNQPQHFGDGTRLSIL.

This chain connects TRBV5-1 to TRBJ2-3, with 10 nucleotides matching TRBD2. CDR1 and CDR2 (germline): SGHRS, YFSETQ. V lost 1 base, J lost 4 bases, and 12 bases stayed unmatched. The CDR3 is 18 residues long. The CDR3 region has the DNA TGCGCCAGCAGCTTGTCCAGCGGGAGGGCCGCTTTGGCAGATACGCAGTATTTT. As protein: CASSLSSGRAALADTQYF.

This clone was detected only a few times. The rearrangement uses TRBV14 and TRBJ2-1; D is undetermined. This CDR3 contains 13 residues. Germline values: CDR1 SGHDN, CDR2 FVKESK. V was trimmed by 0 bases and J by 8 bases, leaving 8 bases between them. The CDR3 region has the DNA TGTGCCAGCAGCCAAGATCGAGTGGATGAGCAGTTCTTC. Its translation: CASSQDRVDEQFF.

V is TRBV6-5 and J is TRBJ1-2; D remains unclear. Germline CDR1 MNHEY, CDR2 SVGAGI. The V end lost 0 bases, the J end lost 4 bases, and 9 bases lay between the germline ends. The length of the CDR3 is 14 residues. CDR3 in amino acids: CASSYSRHPYGYTF. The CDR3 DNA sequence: TGTGCCAGCAGTTACTCGAGACATCCCTATGGCTACACCTTC.

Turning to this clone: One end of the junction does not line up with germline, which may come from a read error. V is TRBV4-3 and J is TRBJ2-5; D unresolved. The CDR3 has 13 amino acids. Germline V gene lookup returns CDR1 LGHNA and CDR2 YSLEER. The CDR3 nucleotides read TGCGCCGGCAGCCAAGACCACGGAGAGACCCAGTACTTC. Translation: CAGSQDHGETQYF.

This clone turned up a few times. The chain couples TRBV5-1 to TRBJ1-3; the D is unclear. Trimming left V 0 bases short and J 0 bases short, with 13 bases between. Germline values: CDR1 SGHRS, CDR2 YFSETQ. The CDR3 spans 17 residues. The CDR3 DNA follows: TGCGCCAGCAGCTTGGGAGGAGCTCGCCTCTCTGGAAACACCATATATTTT. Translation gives CASSLGGARLSGNTIYF. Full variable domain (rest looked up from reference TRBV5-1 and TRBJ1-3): KAGVTQTPRYLIKTRGQQVTLSCSPISGHRSVSWYQQTPGQGLQFLFEYFSETQRNKGNFPGRFSGRQFSNSRSEMNVSTLELGDSALYLCASSLGGARLSGNTIYFGEGSWLTVV.

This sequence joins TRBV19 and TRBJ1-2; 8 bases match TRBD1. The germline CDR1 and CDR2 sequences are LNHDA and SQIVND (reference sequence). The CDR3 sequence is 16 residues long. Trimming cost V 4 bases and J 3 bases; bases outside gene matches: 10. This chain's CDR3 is CASSRSPGQADYGYTF. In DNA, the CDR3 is TGTGCCAGTAGTAGATCACCGGGACAGGCGGACTATGGCTACACCTTC. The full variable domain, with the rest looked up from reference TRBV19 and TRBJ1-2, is DGGITQSPKYLFRKEGQNVTLSCEQNLNHDAMYWYRQDPGQGLRLIYYSQIVNDFQKGDIAEGYSVSREKKESFPLTVTSAQKNPTAFYLCASSRSPGQADYGYTFGSGTRLTVV.

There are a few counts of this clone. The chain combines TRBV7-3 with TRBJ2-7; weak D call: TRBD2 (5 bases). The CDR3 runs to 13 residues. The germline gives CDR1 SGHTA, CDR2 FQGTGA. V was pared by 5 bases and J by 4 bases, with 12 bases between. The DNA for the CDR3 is TGTGCCAGCAGCCGAGGGAGTCGGTACGAGCAGTACTTC. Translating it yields CASSRGSRYEQYF.

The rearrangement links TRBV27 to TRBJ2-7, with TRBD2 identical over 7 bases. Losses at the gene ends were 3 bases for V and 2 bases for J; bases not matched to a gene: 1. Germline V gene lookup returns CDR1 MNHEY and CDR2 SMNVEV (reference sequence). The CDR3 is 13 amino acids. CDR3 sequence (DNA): TGTGCCAGCAGTTTTAGCGGGCCCTACGAGCAGTACTTC. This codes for CASSFSGPYEQYF.

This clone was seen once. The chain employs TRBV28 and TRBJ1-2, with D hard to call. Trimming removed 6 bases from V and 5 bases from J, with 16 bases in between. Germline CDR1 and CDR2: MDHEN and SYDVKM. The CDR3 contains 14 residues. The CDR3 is CASSLPSGEYGYTF. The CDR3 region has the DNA TGTGCCAGCAGCCTTCCATCGGGAGAATATGGCTACACCTTC.

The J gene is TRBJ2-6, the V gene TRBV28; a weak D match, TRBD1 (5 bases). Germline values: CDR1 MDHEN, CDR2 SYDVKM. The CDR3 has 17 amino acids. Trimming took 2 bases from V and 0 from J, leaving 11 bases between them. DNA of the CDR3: TGTGCCAGCAGTTTAGGATACAGGAACTCTGGGGCCAACGTCCTGACTTTC. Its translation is CASSLGYRNSGANVLTF.

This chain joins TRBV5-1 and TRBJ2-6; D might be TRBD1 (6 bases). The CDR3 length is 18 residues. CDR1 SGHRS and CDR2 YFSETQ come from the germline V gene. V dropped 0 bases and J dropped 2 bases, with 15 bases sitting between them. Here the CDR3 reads CASSLGGLDFPGANVLTF. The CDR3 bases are TGCGCCAGCAGCTTGGGGGGGCTGGATTTTCCTGGGGCCAACGTCCTGACTTTC.

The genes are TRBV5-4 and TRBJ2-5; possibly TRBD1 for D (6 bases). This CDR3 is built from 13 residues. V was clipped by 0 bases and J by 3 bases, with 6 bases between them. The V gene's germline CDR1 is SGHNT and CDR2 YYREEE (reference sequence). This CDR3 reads CASSLGTEETQYF. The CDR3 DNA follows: TGTGCCAGCAGCTTGGGGACAGAAGAGACCCAGTACTTC.

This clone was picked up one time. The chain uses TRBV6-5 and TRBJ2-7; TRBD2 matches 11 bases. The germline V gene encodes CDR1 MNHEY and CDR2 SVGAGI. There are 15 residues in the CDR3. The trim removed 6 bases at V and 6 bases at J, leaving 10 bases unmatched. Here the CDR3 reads CASSGSGRANGEQYF. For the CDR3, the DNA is TGTGCCAGCAGCGGTAGCGGGAGGGCCAATGGCGAGCAGTACTTC.

The CDR3: CASSPSRGDRRYGYTF. CDR3 DNA sequence: TGTGCCAGCTCACCTTCTCGGGGGGACAGGCGCTACGGCTACACCTTC. The chain recombines TRBV18 with TRBJ1-2; 8 nucleotides match TRBD1. This CDR3 contains 16 residues. With 3 bases clipped from V and 8 bases from J, the junction kept 14 bases outside the gene matches. CDR1 is KGHSH and CDR2 is LQKENI in the germline V gene.

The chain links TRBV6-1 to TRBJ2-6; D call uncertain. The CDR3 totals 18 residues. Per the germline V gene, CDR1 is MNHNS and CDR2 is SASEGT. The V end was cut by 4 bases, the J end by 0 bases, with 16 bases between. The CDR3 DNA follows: TGTGCCAGCAGTGCCCGAGTCTTCCCTAGCTCTGGGGCCAACGTCCTGACTTTC. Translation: CASSARVFPSSGANVLTF.

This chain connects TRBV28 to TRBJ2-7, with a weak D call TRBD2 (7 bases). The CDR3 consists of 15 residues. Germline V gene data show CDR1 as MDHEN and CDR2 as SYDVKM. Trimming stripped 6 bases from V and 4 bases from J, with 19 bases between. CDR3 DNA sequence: TGTGCCAGCAGCACCGGGGTGCGGGGGCGGTACGAGCAGTACTTC. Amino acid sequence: CASSTGVRGRYEQYF.

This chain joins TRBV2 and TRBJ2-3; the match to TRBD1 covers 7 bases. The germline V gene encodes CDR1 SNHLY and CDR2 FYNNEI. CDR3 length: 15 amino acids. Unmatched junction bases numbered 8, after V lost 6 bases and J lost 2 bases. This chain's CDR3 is CASRLRDRYTDTQYF. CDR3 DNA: TGTGCCAGCAGGCTCCGGGACAGATACACAGATACGCAGTATTTT.

DNA of the CDR3: TGTGCCAGCAGGGGCTATAGGGAGACCCAGTACTTC. This sequence encodes CASRGYRETQYF. The J gene is TRBJ2-5, the V gene TRBV7-9, with unresolved D. Germline V gene sequence: CDR1 SEHNR, CDR2 FQNEAQ (reference sequence). Trimming took 6 bases from V and 5 from J, leaving 10 bases between them. This CDR3 is built from 12 residues.

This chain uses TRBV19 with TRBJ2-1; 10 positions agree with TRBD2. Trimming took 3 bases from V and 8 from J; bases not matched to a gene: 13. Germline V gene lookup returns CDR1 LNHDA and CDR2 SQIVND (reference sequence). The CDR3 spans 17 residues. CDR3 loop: CASSIGLAGVLSDEQFF. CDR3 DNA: TGTGCCAGTAGTATCGGTCTAGCGGGAGTACTATCCGATGAGCAGTTCTTC.

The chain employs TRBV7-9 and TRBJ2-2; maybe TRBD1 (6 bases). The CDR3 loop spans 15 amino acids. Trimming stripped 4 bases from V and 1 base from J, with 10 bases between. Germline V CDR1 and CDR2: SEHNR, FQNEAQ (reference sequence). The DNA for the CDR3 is TGTGCCAGCAGCTCGGGGACAAGGAACACCGGGGAGCTGTTTTTT. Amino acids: CASSSGTRNTGELFF.

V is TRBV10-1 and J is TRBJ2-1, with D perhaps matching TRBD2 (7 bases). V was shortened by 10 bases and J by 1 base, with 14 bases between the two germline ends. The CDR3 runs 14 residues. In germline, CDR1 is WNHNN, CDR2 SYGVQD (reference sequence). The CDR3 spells CANPGGTSYNEQFF. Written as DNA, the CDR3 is TGCGCCAACCCGGGGGGCACATCCTACAATGAGCAGTTCTTC.

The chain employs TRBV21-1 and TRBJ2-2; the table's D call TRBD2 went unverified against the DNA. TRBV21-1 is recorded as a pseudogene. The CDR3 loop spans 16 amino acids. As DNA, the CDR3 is TGTGCCAGCAGCAAAGCGGGGGAGGGCGTCCCCGGGGAGCTGTTTTTT. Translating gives CASSKAGEGVPGELFF.

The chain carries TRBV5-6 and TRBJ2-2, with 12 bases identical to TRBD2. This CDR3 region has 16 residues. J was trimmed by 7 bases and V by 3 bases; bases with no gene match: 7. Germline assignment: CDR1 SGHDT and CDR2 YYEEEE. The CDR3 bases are TGTGCCAGCAGCTCCCGACTAGCGGGAGTGGTCGGGGAGCTGTTTTTT. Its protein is CASSSRLAGVVGELFF.

The CDR3 is CASRTPEQGARYDTEAFF. CDR3 coding DNA: TGTGCCAGCAGGACTCCTGAACAGGGGGCGCGGTACGACACTGAAGCTTTCTTT. The chain combines TRBV28 with TRBJ1-1; TRBD1 matches 9 bases. J gave up 3 bases and V 6 bases, and 17 bases lay outside the gene matches. Germline V lookup: CDR1 MDHEN, CDR2 SYDVKM. The CDR3 contains 18 residues.

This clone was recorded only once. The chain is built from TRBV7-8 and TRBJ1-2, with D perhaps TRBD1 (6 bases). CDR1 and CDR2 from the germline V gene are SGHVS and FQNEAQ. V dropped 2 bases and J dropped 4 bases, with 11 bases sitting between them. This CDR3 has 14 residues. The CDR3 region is CASSLPGDAYGYTF. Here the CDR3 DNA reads TGTGCCAGCAGCTTACCAGGGGATGCCTATGGCTACACCTTC.

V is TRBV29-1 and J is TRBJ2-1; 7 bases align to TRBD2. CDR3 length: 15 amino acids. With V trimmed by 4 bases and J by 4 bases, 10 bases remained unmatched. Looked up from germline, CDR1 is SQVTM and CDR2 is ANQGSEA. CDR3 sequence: CSVAPKAGPYNEQFF. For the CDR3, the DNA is TGCAGCGTTGCCCCTAAAGCGGGACCGTACAATGAGCAGTTCTTC.

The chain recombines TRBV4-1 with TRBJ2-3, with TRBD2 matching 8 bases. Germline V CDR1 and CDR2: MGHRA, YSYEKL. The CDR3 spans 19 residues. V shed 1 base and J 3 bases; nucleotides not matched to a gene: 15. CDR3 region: CASSQAIAGLVALTDTQYF. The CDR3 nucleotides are TGCGCCAGCAGCCAAGCCATCGCGGGACTAGTCGCGTTGACAGATACGCAGTATTTT.

The CDR3 sequence is CSVDGGFGQYNEQFF. The CDR3 DNA sequence: TGCAGCGTTGATGGGGGGTTCGGGCAGTACAATGAGCAGTTCTTC. The chain carries TRBV29-1 and TRBJ2-1; D is perhaps TRBD2 (6 bases). Per germline, CDR1 SQVTM and CDR2 ANQGSEA. V was pared by 3 bases and J by 4 bases, with 16 bases between. The CDR3 totals 15 residues.